Following are 14 T cell receptor beta chains from one sample sequenced in a study of beta chain features in type 1 diabetes. TCRB transcripts that were expressed got sequenced, as all of the isolated RNA had been reverse transcribed. The data were produced by immunoSEQ multiplex PCR, yet TCRdb's version contains in-frame clones alone and is incomplete. The repertoire holds around 500,000 clones, with over 9.5% as singletons. Sequencing was performed on naive CD4+ T cells from blood. These receptors were obtained from a woman aged 18-30 years in good health.

This clone was counted between two and nine times. The rearrangement joins TRBV20-1 to TRBJ2-1, with D possibly matching TRBD1 (6 bases). V was clipped by 3 bases and J by 13 bases, with 13 bases between them. CDR3 length: 11 residues. Germline lookup yields CDR1 DFQATT and CDR2 SNEGSKA (reference sequence). The CDR3: CSASSGEGQFF. The DNA for the CDR3 is TGCAGTGCTAGTTCAGGGGAAGGCCAGTTCTTC.

This clone has more than one count but fewer than ten. J is TRBJ1-1 and V is TRBV6-5, with D tentatively TRBD1 (5 bases). The CDR3 contains 14 residues. V gave up 7 bases and J gave up 5 bases, with 17 bases separating them. Per germline, CDR1 MNHEY and CDR2 SVGAGI. CDR3 sequence (DNA): TGTGCCAGCAAGAGCCCAGCAGGGAGGACTGAAGCTTTCTTT. Translating it yields CASKSPAGRTEAFF.

In this sample, this clone turned up a few times. The identical CDR3 is also encoded by other nucleotide sequences in the sample. The gene calls are TRBV29-1 and TRBJ2-5, with unresolved D. Looked up from germline, CDR1 is SQVTM and CDR2 is ANQGSEA. CDR3 length: 13 residues. V was cut by 4 bases and J by 1 base, with 10 bases left in between. Here the CDR3 DNA reads TGCAGCGTTGCTCGGACGTCCCAAGAGACCCAGTACTTC. As protein: CSVARTSQETQYF.

This chain uses TRBV7-9 with TRBJ1-2; 8 bases are a match to TRBD1. From germline, CDR1 is SEHNR and CDR2 FQNEAQ (reference sequence). After removal of 4 bases from V and 7 bases from J, the junction contained 2 bases not matched to a gene. The CDR3 spans 12 residues. The CDR3 region has the DNA TGTGCCAGCAGCTCCGACAGGGGTGGCTACACCTTC. Translated, it gives CASSSDRGGYTF.

The chain couples TRBV5-1 to TRBJ1-1; no firm D call. Trimming cost V 1 base and J 3 bases, with 13 bases left between them. The CDR3 extends over 15 amino acids. Germline CDR1 SGHRS, CDR2 YFSETQ. CDR3 sequence: CASSLRPDTYTEAFF. The CDR3 DNA reads as TGCGCCAGCAGCTTGAGACCAGACACGTACACTGAAGCTTTCTTT.

The V and J genes are TRBV19 and TRBJ2-3; D gene unclear. Germline values: CDR1 LNHDA, CDR2 SQIVND (reference sequence). The CDR3 consists of 17 residues. The germline V and J ends were trimmed by 3 bases and 0 bases, with 16 bases remaining between them. The DNA of the CDR3 is TGTGCCAGTAGTATTCCGACCGCTGTGCTGAGCACAGATACGCAGTATTTT. Protein product: CASSIPTAVLSTDTQYF.

This clone was observed a handful of times. The chain recombines TRBV4-3 with TRBJ2-2; 12 bases line up with TRBD1. Germline CDR1 reads LGHNA; CDR2 reads YSLEER. This CDR3 region has 15 residues. V was clipped by 5 bases and J by 5 bases; unmatched bases: 3. In DNA form, the CDR3 reads TGCGCCAGCAGCAAGGGACAGGGGGCGACCGGGGAGCTGTTTTTT. Residues: CASSKGQGATGELFF.

This clone showed up just a few times. The genes are TRBV5-1 and TRBJ2-5; 11 nucleotides agree with TRBD2. Germline CDR1 reads SGHRS; CDR2 reads YFSETQ. V shed 4 bases, J shed 5 bases, and the junction held 13 bases outside the gene matches. This CDR3 has 17 amino acids. CDR3 loop: CASSARLAGSLRETQYF. The DNA for the CDR3 is TGCGCCAGCAGCGCAAGACTAGCGGGGAGTTTGCGGGAGACCCAGTACTTC.

This clone came up a few times. The DNA for the CDR3 is TGTGCCAGCAGCTCCCTTTGGGCTACTGAGGATGAGCAGTTCTTC. Encoded protein: CASSSLWATEDEQFF. The chain is built from TRBV14 and TRBJ2-1; D gene unclear. The CDR3 has 15 residues. Germline CDR1 is SGHDN and CDR2 is FVKESK. Trimming left V 5 bases short and J 8 bases short, with 19 bases between.

The table lists this clone with a few counts. The rearrangement links TRBV27 to TRBJ2-5; 8 positions agree with TRBD1. The CDR3 has 12 residues. Germline lookup yields CDR1 MNHEY and CDR2 SMNVEV (reference sequence). Losses at the gene ends were 7 bases for V and 5 bases for J; bases not matched to a gene: 3. As DNA, the CDR3 is TGTGCCAGCAAGGACAGGGCGGAGACCCAGTACTTC. Translated, it gives CASKDRAETQYF.

This clone was counted many times. V usage is TRBV29-1 and J usage is TRBJ1-2; D remains ambiguous. V dropped 8 bases and J dropped 3 bases, with 7 bases sitting between them. The CDR3 sequence is 10 residues long. Germline loops: CDR1 SQVTM, CDR2 ANQGSEA. Written as DNA, the CDR3 is TGCAGCACGTTACACTATGGCTACACCTTC. This translates into CSTLHYGYTF.

The chain is built from TRBV2 and TRBJ2-2; D is ambiguous. Per germline, CDR1 SNHLY and CDR2 FYNNEI. The CDR3 totals 16 residues. The V end lost 6 bases, the J end lost 0 bases, and 14 bases lay between the germline ends. CDR3 loop: CASSALGPPNTGELFF. The CDR3 DNA reads TGTGCCAGCAGCGCCCTCGGACCCCCGAACACCGGGGAGCTGTTTTTT. Full variable domain (rest looked up from reference TRBV2 and TRBJ2-2): EPEVTQTPSHQVTQMGQEVILRCVPISNHLYFYWYRQILGQKVEFLVSFYNNEISEKSEIFDDQFSVERPDGSNFTLKIRSTKLEDSAMYFCASSALGPPNTGELFFGEGSRLTVL.

The V call is TRBV20-1, the J call TRBJ2-5; D is ambiguous. This CDR3 comprises 10 residues. Between the trimmed V and J ends, which lost 4 bases and 4 bases, there was a span of 4 bases. Germline CDR1 is DFQATT and CDR2 is SNEGSKA (reference sequence). The CDR3 coding sequence is TGCAGTGCTACAATAGAGACCCAGTACTTC. As protein: CSATIETQYF.

The chain uses TRBV29-1 and TRBJ1-3, with 9 bases fitting TRBD1. CDR1 is SQVTM and CDR2 is ANQGSEA in the germline V gene. The CDR3 consists of 13 residues. The junction had 4 bases not matched to a gene; V was cut back by 3 bases and J by 7 bases. CDR3 in amino acids: CSVDGTGSNTIYF. In DNA form, the CDR3 reads TGCAGCGTTGACGGGACAGGGTCGAACACCATATATTTT.